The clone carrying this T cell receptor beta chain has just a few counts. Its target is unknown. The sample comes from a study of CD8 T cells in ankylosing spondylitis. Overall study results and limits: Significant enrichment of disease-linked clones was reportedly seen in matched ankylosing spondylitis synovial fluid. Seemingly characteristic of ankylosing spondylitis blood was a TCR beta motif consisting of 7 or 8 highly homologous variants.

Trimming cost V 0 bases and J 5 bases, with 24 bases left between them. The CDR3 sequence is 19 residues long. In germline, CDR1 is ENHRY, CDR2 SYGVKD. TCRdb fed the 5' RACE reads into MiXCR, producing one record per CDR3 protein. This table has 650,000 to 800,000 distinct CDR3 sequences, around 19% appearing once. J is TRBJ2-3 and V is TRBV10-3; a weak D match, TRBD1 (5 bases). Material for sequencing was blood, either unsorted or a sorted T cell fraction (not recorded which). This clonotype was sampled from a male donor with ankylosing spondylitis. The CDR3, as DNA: TGTGCCATCAGTGAGTCGCAGGGCATGGGCACAGGCGGACGAGATACGCAGTATTTT. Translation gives CAISESQGMGTGGRDTQYF.